The source of this T cell receptor (beta chain) is a study of CD8+ T cells in alopecia areata. Study details: Those treated were given oral tofacitinib at 5 to 10 mg twice daily. Treatment with tofacitinib (6 to 18 months) was followed by 6 months off drug. General study points: It was lesional scalp, especially alopecia totalis/universalis, that showed higher clonality than normal scalp.

RNA was isolated and reverse transcribed to cDNA, the sequencing template. Profiling relied on immunoSEQ multiplex PCR, and the TCRdb table lists in-frame clones only, not all of them. The sample has around 140,000 clones, about nine tenths seen once; the top ten hold about 15%. Concerning this clone: Its antigen is as yet unknown.

The TCR comes from a human donor with alopecia areata. The specimen comprised CD8+ T cells sorted from blood, sampled at week 0.

The DNA of the CDR3 is TGTGCCAGCAGTTCCCACCTTAGCAATCAGCCCCAGCATTTT. Translation: CASSSHLSNQPQHF. The chain combines TRBV27 with TRBJ1-5; the D is unclear. Germline-derived CDR1 and CDR2 are MNHEY and SMNVEV (reference sequence). Trimming took off 4 bases at V and 0 bases at J, with 7 bases between the two ends. This CDR3 is built from 14 residues.